This T cell receptor (beta chain) is from a study of cytomegalovirus exposure and HLA in healthy donors. Regarding the study as a whole: Donors belonging to an Asian-associated ancestry cluster reportedly showed fewer N-insertions in productive TCRs than the roughly 670-donor mean, according to what a later analysis found. Upon later analysis, HLA-associated TCR beta chains proved more clonally expanded than other, equally common chains.

Trimming shortened V by 4 bases and J by 0 bases, and 12 bases separated the two germline ends. The CDR3 loop spans 15 amino acids. Germline V CDR1 and CDR2: SGHRS, YFSETQ. Researchers ran the PCR with 60 Vbeta and 13 Jbeta primers. Authors' methods: Later reanalysis found around 84 million unique TCR beta chains, 9 million to 12 million of them shared. The data were produced by immunoSEQ multiplex PCR, yet TCRdb's version contains in-frame clones alone and is incomplete. V and J calls and clone size are copied from that table; D and trimming were computed from the DNA. In all, the sample yields 31,000 or so clones. A remark on this clone: The antigen is unknown.

This sequence originates from a female donor in good health and CMV-seronegative. Sequencing was performed on PBMCs. The V gene is TRBV5-1, the J gene TRBJ2-3; tentatively, D is TRBD2 (6 bases). The CDR3 DNA is TGCGCCAGCAGCGCGGGACGCCCAAGCACAGATACGCAGTATTTT. This encodes CASSAGRPSTDTQYF.